A single TCR beta chain is shown here with its context. Its specificity is not known. When sampled, the donors appeared nominally healthy, though they likely had unrecorded immune exposures. This sample was taken from a study of cytomegalovirus exposure and HLA in healthy donors. This PCR relied on a set of 60 Vbeta primers and 13 Jbeta primers. Repertoires were generated with immunoSEQ multiplex PCR, while TCRdb's copy carries only in-frame clones and drops some. Its table records about 130,000 clones. Unmatched junction bases numbered 9, after V lost 8 bases and J lost 3 bases. In germline, CDR1 is MNHNS, CDR2 SASEGT. This CDR3 is built from 14 residues. General observations from the study: Overall, approximately 150 TCR beta chains were annotated as cytomegalovirus-associated. Analysis performed later found approximately 17,000 TCR beta sequences associated with HLA alleles at 0.05 false discovery rate. One variant, a missense change in DCLRE1C, was linked in a later analysis to TCR beta V- and J-gene trimming.

Sequenced material: PBMCs. The receptor was isolated from a young man in good health and CMV-seronegative. V gene TRBV6-1 combines with J gene TRBJ1-1; 7 bases align to TRBD1. CDR3 region: CASGYRGADTEAFF. The CDR3 DNA reads TGTGCCAGCGGATACAGGGGAGCTGACACTGAAGCTTTCTTT.